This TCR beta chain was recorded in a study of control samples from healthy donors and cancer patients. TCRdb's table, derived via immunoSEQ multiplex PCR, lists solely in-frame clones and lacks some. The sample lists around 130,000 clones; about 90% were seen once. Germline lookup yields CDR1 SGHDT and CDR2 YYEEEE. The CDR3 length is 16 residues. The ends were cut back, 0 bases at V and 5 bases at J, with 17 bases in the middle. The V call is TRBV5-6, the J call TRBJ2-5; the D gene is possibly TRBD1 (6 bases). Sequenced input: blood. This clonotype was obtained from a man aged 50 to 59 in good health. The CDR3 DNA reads TGTGCCAGCAGCTTGGATCGAAGAGGCAGGGGTGAGACCCAGTACTTC. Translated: CASSLDRRGRGETQYF.